One sample yielded the 25 T cell receptor beta chains listed below, sequenced in a study of blood T cells in healthy people across ages. Combining a sample-barcoded 5' primer with a J-beta primer mix, a second PCR ran for about 7 to 11 cycles. Each CDR3 protein gets one entry after TCRdb re-called the 5' RACE reads with MiXCR. The sample lists approximately 1.5 million distinct CDR3 sequences, almost 35% occurring once. Sequenced material: blood. The source is a woman aged 25 to 39 in good health.

The rearrangement uses TRBV5-1 and TRBJ2-1; D is possibly TRBD2 (6 bases). V lost 4 bases and J lost 8, with 19 bases in between. The CDR3 consists of 15 residues. Looked up from germline, CDR1 is SGHRS and CDR2 is YFSETQ. CDR3 loop: CASSPPRGASDEQFF. As DNA, the CDR3 is TGCGCCAGCAGCCCCCCGCGGGGAGCTTCGGATGAGCAGTTCTTC.

The chain uses TRBV6-1 and TRBJ2-5; 9 positions agree with TRBD1. With V trimmed by 6 bases and J by 3 bases, 14 bases remained unmatched. The CDR3 has 17 residues. Germline lookup yields CDR1 MNHNS and CDR2 SASEGT. CDR3 nucleotides: TGTGCCAGCAGGTCACCCCGATCTGACAGGGGGAAAGAGACCCAGTACTTC. As protein: CASRSPRSDRGKETQYF.

This clonotype was counted only a few times. The chain has TRBV19 and TRBJ2-3; weak D call: TRBD2 (5 bases). With 3 bases removed from V and 0 bases from J, the gap between germline ends came to 13 bases. The CDR3 is 16 amino acids. CDR1 and CDR2 (germline): LNHDA, SQIVND (reference sequence). The CDR3 DNA reads as TGTGCCAGTAGTATTTCCGCTGGAGGAAGCACAGATACGCAGTATTTT. Protein: CASSISAGGSTDTQYF.

V is TRBV24-1 and J is TRBJ2-1; D gene uncertain. The CDR3 runs 14 residues. V lost 8 bases, J lost 9 bases, and 19 bases lay in between. The germline V gene encodes CDR1 KGHDR and CDR2 SFDVKD. Written as DNA, the CDR3 is TGTGCCACCATTGACTGGAAGGGTGTGGGTGAGCAGTTCTTC. Protein sequence: CATIDWKGVGEQFF.

J is TRBJ2-1 and V is TRBV5-1, with 8 bases matching TRBD1. The CDR3 consists of 17 residues. From germline, CDR1 is SGHRS and CDR2 YFSETQ. The V and J ends lost 3 bases and 0 bases, in that order; junction bases with no gene match: 8. The CDR3 DNA reads as TGCGCCAGCAGCTGGGGGACAGGCCCGAGCTCCTACAATGAGCAGTTCTTC. Encoded protein: CASSWGTGPSSYNEQFF.

The chain is built from TRBV6-2 or TRBV6-3 and TRBJ2-2; 7 bases are a match to TRBD1. Germline V gene sequence: CDR1 MNHEY, CDR2 SVGEGT. Germline trimming cut 6 bases from V and 5 bases from J; bases unmatched to any gene: 9. The CDR3 totals 15 residues. DNA of the CDR3: TGTGCCAGCAGGCCGACAGGGAAAGGGACCGGGGAGCTGTTTTTT. Its protein product is CASRPTGKGTGELFF.

In this sample, this clonotype turned up many times. The rearrangement links TRBV7-9 to TRBJ2-7; D is ambiguous. The ends were cut back, 2 bases at V and 2 bases at J, with 4 bases in the middle. Germline-derived CDR1 and CDR2 are SEHNR and FQNEAQ (reference sequence). There are 12 residues in the CDR3. CDR3 sequence reads: CASSLRPYEQYF. The CDR3 DNA reads TGTGCCAGCAGCTTAAGACCCTACGAGCAGTACTTC.

The gene calls are TRBV6-1 and TRBJ2-3, with TRBD2 matching over 13 bases. Germline V gene data show CDR1 as MNHNS and CDR2 as SASEGT. With V trimmed by 2 bases and J by 5 bases, 13 bases remained unmatched. The CDR3 is made up of 19 amino acids. The CDR3 here is CASSESSHTSGGAGDTQYF. CDR3 nucleotide sequence: TGTGCCAGCAGTGAATCCTCACATACTAGCGGGGGGGCCGGAGATACGCAGTATTTT.

The sample holds many counts of this clonotype. The chain couples TRBV18 to TRBJ1-1, with 9 bases fitting TRBD1. Germline V gene sequence: CDR1 KGHSH, CDR2 LQKENI. The CDR3 consists of 15 residues. V lost 3 bases, J lost 1 base, and 3 bases stayed unmatched. The CDR3 loop is CASSPGTGTNTEAFF. The CDR3 nucleotides read TGTGCCAGCTCACCGGGGACAGGGACGAACACTGAAGCTTTCTTT.

This clonotype was detected a few times. The rearrangement uses TRBV28 and TRBJ2-7, with D possibly matching TRBD1 (6 bases). The ends were cut back, 6 bases at V and 6 bases at J, with 18 bases in the middle. This CDR3 has 14 amino acids. The germline gives CDR1 MDHEN, CDR2 SYDVKM. The DNA of the CDR3 is TGTGCCAGCAGGACCCGGGGCAGGGGTGGCGAGCAGTACTTC. This translates into CASRTRGRGGEQYF.

In this sample, this clonotype turned up once. This chain joins TRBV6-5 and TRBJ1-5; D possibly corresponds to TRBD1 (6 bases). The V end lost 0 bases, the J end lost 15 bases, and 15 bases lay between the germline ends. Per germline, CDR1 MNHEY and CDR2 SVGAGI. CDR3 length: 13 amino acids. The CDR3 region is CASSYSPGAPPHF. CDR3 nucleotide sequence: TGTGCCAGCAGTTACTCGCCAGGGGCCCCACCGCATTTT.

This clonotype was seen many times. Compared with germline, one end of the junction differs, possibly owing to a read error. The CDR3 reads CASSLAGAGQPQHF. The CDR3 coding sequence is TGTGCCAGCAGTTTAGCGGGGGCAGGTCAGCCCCAGCATTTT. The chain links TRBV5-1 to TRBJ1-5; D might be TRBD1 (6 bases). CDR1 is SGHRS, CDR2 YFSETQ, per germline. This CDR3 is 14 amino acids long.

The chain carries TRBV20-1 and TRBJ2-1; 15 positions agree with TRBD2. V shed 6 bases and J 8 bases; nucleotides not matched to a gene: 11. The CDR3 length is 16 residues. Germline CDR1 reads DFQATT; CDR2 reads SNEGSKA (reference sequence). In DNA, the CDR3 is TGCAGTGCAACTCTTCCGGGACTAGCGGGAGGTTATGAGCAGTTCTTC. Translated, it gives CSATLPGLAGGYEQFF.

The chain links TRBV14 to TRBJ2-1, with unresolved D. CDR1 SGHDN and CDR2 FVKESK come from the germline V gene. Trimming took 2 bases from V and 9 from J, leaving 5 bases between them. The CDR3 is 11 amino acids. As DNA, the CDR3 is TGTGCCAGCAGCCAAATGAGTGAGCAGTTCTTC. Protein product: CASSQMSEQFF.

This sequence joins TRBV7-2 and TRBJ2-7; 13 bases match TRBD2. With the DNA end fitting TRBJ2-5 better, the J assignment may be wrong. Per the germline V gene, CDR1 is SGHTA and CDR2 is FQGNSA. This CDR3 has 16 residues. The CDR3 coding sequence is TGTGCCAGCAGCTCGACTAGCGGGGGGTCAGGAGGGACCCAGTACTTC. Its protein product is CASSSTSGGSGGTQYF.

The chain combines TRBV11-1 with TRBJ2-7; 7 positions match TRBD2. The CDR3 is 21 amino acids. The germline gives CDR1 SGHAT, CDR2 FQDESV (reference sequence). V was pared by 2 bases and J by 6 bases, with 28 bases of the junction left unmatched. This CDR3 is CASSLTGSREASGPLTSEQYF. In DNA form, the CDR3 reads TGTGCCAGCAGCTTAACTGGGAGTAGGGAGGCTAGCGGCCCCTTAACTTCCGAGCAGTACTTC.

This chain uses TRBV5-5 with TRBJ2-1, with TRBD1 matching over 7 bases. Germline assignment: CDR1 SGHKS and CDR2 YYEKEE (reference sequence). The length of the CDR3 is 15 residues. The J segment lost 3 bases and the V segment lost 4 bases, leaving 7 bases of the junction unmatched. The CDR3 loop is CASSLHRGNYNEQFF. The CDR3 nucleotides read TGTGCCAGCAGCCTTCACAGGGGCAACTACAATGAGCAGTTCTTC.

This clonotype occurred a few times. The V gene is TRBV20-1, the J gene TRBJ2-5; tentatively, D is TRBD2 (6 bases). Trimming stripped 3 bases from V and 4 bases from J, with 18 bases between. CDR3 length: 15 amino acids. From germline, CDR1 is DFQATT and CDR2 SNEGSKA (reference sequence). The CDR3 region has the DNA TGCAGTGCTAGGGACAAGGCGGGATGGGTAGAGACCCAGTACTTC. Residues: CSARDKAGWVETQYF.

Points on this clonotype: One junction end disagrees with the germline gene, perhaps due to a read error. The chain carries TRBV20-1 and TRBJ2-7; 10 nucleotides agree with TRBD2. The CDR3 is 15 amino acids. CDR1 and CDR2 from the germline V gene are DFQATT and SNEGSKA (reference sequence). The CDR3 loop is CNAHGTSGGAYEQYF. As DNA, the CDR3 is TGCAATGCTCACGGGACGAGCGGGGGGGCCTACGAGCAGTACTTC.

The V call is TRBV30, the J call TRBJ1-4; a weak D match, TRBD1 (5 bases). V was clipped by 0 bases and J by 10 bases, with 21 bases between them. The CDR3 contains 16 residues. Germline assignment: CDR1 GTSNPN and CDR2 SVGIG (reference sequence). CDR3 protein: CAWSVSGRPSGGKLFF. Written as DNA, the CDR3 is TGTGCCTGGAGTGTTTCAGGACGGCCTTCGGGGGGAAAACTGTTTTTT.

Comment on this clonotype: It may be a read error: a sequence one base away is much more abundant. The V gene is TRBV7-6, the J gene TRBJ2-7; maybe TRBD1 (7 bases). The CDR3 is 14 residues long. Per the germline V gene, CDR1 is SGHVS and CDR2 is FNYEAQ. The CDR3 sequence: CASSTTGRGDERYF. The CDR3, as DNA: TGTGCCAGCAGCACGACAGGGCGGGGAGACGAGCGGTACTTC. Together with reference TRBV7-6 and TRBJ2-7, the CDR3 gives the full variable domain: GAGVSQSPRYKVTKRGQDVALRCDPISGHVSLYWYRQALGQGPEFLTYFNYEAQQDKSGLPNDRFSAERPEGSISTLTIQRTEQRDSAMYRCASSTTGRGDERYFGPGTRLTVT.

This clonotype was observed at least ten times. The J gene is TRBJ2-1, the V gene TRBV4-1; 8 nucleotides align to TRBD2. Germline CDR1 reads MGHRA; CDR2 reads YSYEKL. After removal of 0 bases from V and 7 bases from J, the junction contained 17 bases not matched to a gene. The CDR3 totals 19 residues. The CDR3 sequence: CASSQDSGALAVAGNEQFF. The DNA for the CDR3 is TGCGCCAGCAGCCAAGATAGCGGGGCGCTAGCCGTGGCGGGTAATGAGCAGTTCTTC.

This clonotype appeared many times. V usage is TRBV29-1 and J usage is TRBJ2-1; D is unresolved. The CDR3 runs 10 residues. Trimming cost V 5 bases and J 9 bases, with 8 bases left between them. CDR1 SQVTM and CDR2 ANQGSEA come from the germline V gene. CDR3 sequence (DNA): TGCAGCGTTAACCCGGGTGAGCAGTTCTTC. Translated, it gives CSVNPGEQFF.

The J gene is TRBJ2-1, the V gene TRBV7-9; D is possibly TRBD2 (7 bases). The CDR3 contains 13 residues. Germline CDR1 and CDR2: SEHNR and FQNEAQ (reference sequence). The germline V and J ends were trimmed by 4 bases and 7 bases, with 11 bases remaining between them. CDR3 DNA: TGTGCCAGCAGCTACCGGGGGGCGAATGAGCAGTTCTTC. This translates into CASSYRGANEQFF.

J is TRBJ2-7 and V is TRBV20-1, with D tentatively TRBD1 (5 bases). Deletions cut 1 base from V and 3 bases from J, with 16 bases between. CDR1 is DFQATT, CDR2 SNEGSKA, per germline (reference sequence). This CDR3 is 15 amino acids long. The CDR3 loop reads CSARVTGESRYEQYF. The CDR3 nucleotides are TGCAGTGCTAGAGTAACAGGAGAAAGCCGCTACGAGCAGTACTTC.